This T cell receptor beta chain appears in the sequencing data of a study of shared clonotypes between healthy human individuals. Background on the study: Each donor contributed plates that comprised three CD4 naive, three CD4 memory, two CD8 naive and one CD8 memory.

Broader study findings: Apart from blood, nothing was sampled; tissue repertoires likely differ. Across subsets, estimated richness was generally greater for naive than for memory populations. Generation probability values for non-shared clonotypes were lower than those for clonotypes shared by all four donors.

Measured with immunoSEQ multiplex PCR; TCRdb has only the in-frame clones, and not every one. This sample carries roughly 1 million clones, about three quarters of them seen once, and the ten largest clones take approximately 1.5%. Regarding this clone: The target antigen is unknown.

Sequencing used memory CD4+ T cells sorted from blood. As for subset: CD45RA-negative fraction. This TCR was recovered from a man aged 18 to 30 in good health.

The DNA of the CDR3 is TGTGCCAGCAGCCCACAGCTAGCGAGCCTCTCCTACAATGAGCAGTTCTTC. The encoded protein is CASSPQLASLSYNEQFF. The genes are TRBV6-4 and TRBJ2-1, with a weak D call TRBD2 (6 bases). The CDR3 consists of 17 residues. V was cut by 6 bases and J by 0 bases, with 18 bases left in between. Per the germline V gene, CDR1 is MRHNA and CDR2 is SNTAGT.